A single sample gave rise to the 13 T cell receptor beta chains below, sequenced in a study of read filtering for tumor transcriptome and immune sequencing. The library was built from 400 ng RNA with molecular barcoded adaptors for alpha/delta and beta/gamma chains. TCRdb ran MiXCR on the reads and lists one entry per CDR3 protein. Of 50,000 or so distinct CDR3 sequences in the sample, about 12% were seen once. Input material: a population of CD138-negative cells sorted from bone marrow. All receptors derive from a donor at least 40 years old with multiple myeloma.

There are many counts of this clonotype. The V and J genes are TRBV4-1 and TRBJ2-1, with a weak D call TRBD1 (6 bases). This CDR3 region has 15 residues. Trimming pared 4 bases from V and 3 bases from J, leaving 13 bases between. The germline CDR1 and CDR2 sequences are MGHRA and YSYEKL. The DNA for the CDR3 is TGCGCCAGCAGCCCCCGGGACATCTACTACAATGAGCAGTTCTTC. Protein sequence: CASSPRDIYYNEQFF.

This clonotype was seen at least ten times. The J gene is TRBJ1-1, the V gene TRBV20-1, with no clear D. From germline, CDR1 is DFQATT and CDR2 SNEGSKA (reference sequence). The CDR3 totals 15 residues. Trimming left V 5 bases short and J 0 bases short, with 16 bases between. CDR3 DNA sequence: TGCAGTGCTCCCCATCGTGGCAGACTGAACACTGAAGCTTTCTTT. Its translation is CSAPHRGRLNTEAFF.

This clonotype was seen many times. This chain uses TRBV6-1 with TRBJ1-2; perhaps TRBD1 as D (5 bases). Trimming pared 4 bases from V and 4 bases from J, leaving 10 bases between. The CDR3 is 13 residues long. The germline CDR1 and CDR2 sequences are MNHNS and SASEGT. CDR3 sequence reads: CASSVGQIYGYTF. For the CDR3, the DNA is TGTGCCAGCAGTGTCGGACAAATCTATGGCTACACCTTC.

This clonotype came up many times. V and J are TRBV7-9 and TRBJ2-5; D is unclear. V lost 5 bases and J lost 5, with 15 bases in between. This CDR3 is 14 amino acids long. Germline V gives CDR1 SEHNR, CDR2 FQNEAQ (reference sequence). In DNA, the CDR3 is TGTGCCAGCAGCCGACCGGCAACGAGCGAGACCCAGTACTTC. As protein: CASSRPATSETQYF.

This clonotype was recorded at least ten times. The chain employs TRBV5-6 and TRBJ1-6; 10 bases fit TRBD1. Germline V gives CDR1 SGHDT, CDR2 YYEEEE. Trimming removed 4 bases from V and 9 bases from J; junction bases left unmatched: 4. The CDR3 is 14 residues long. The CDR3 here is CASSPDRGLSPLHF. The CDR3 DNA reads TGTGCCAGCAGCCCCGACAGGGGGCTTTCACCCCTCCACTTT. Looking up the rest from reference TRBV5-6 and TRBJ1-6 gives the full variable domain: DAGVTQSPTHLIKTRGQQVTLRCSPKSGHDTVSWYQQALGQGPQFIFQYYEEEERQRGNFPDRFSGHQFPNYSSELNVNALLLGDSALYLCASSPDRGLSPLHFGNGTRLTVT.

Many counts were recorded for this clonotype. The chain combines TRBV5-1 with TRBJ2-1; 12 positions agree with TRBD2. V trimming: 4 bases; J trimming: 8 bases; junction bases outside the gene matches: 7. The CDR3 contains 15 residues. Germline lookup yields CDR1 SGHRS and CDR2 YFSETQ. The CDR3 region is CASSGTSGGIDEQFF. The CDR3 bases are TGCGCCAGCAGCGGTACTAGCGGGGGGATAGATGAGCAGTTCTTC.

This clonotype was detected many times. V usage is TRBV9 and J usage is TRBJ2-1, with 8 bases lining up with TRBD1. Germline assignment: CDR1 SGDLS and CDR2 YYNGEE. V shed 0 bases, J shed 5 bases, and the junction held 4 bases outside the gene matches. The CDR3 has 15 amino acids. CDR3 nucleotides: TGTGCCAGCAGCGTAGTTGGACAGGGCGACAATGAGCAGTTCTTC. It codes for CASSVVGQGDNEQFF. The complete variable domain, with remaining parts taken from reference TRBV9 and TRBJ2-1, reads DSGVTQTPKHLITATGQRVTLRCSPRSGDLSVYWYQQSLDQGLQFLIQYYNGEERAKGNILERFSAQQFPDLHSELNLSSLELGDSALYFCASSVVGQGDNEQFFGPGTRLTVL.

This clonotype turned up a few times. The chain has TRBV7-9 and TRBJ1-5; TRBD1 agrees at 8 bases. J was trimmed by 2 bases and V by 1 base; bases with no gene match: 7. CDR3 size: 17 residues. Germline V lookup: CDR1 SEHNR, CDR2 FQNEAQ (reference sequence). DNA for the CDR3: TGTGCCAGCAGCTTAGGGGTCGGGACAGGTGGCAATCAGCCCCAGCATTTT. Protein: CASSLGVGTGGNQPQHF.

This clonotype was counted between two and nine times. The junction does not match germline at one end; this may be a read error. The V call is TRBV7-9, the J call TRBJ2-2; D is possibly TRBD2 (5 bases). Germline V CDR1 and CDR2: SEHNR, FQNEAQ (reference sequence). The CDR3 runs to 14 residues. The CDR3 DNA is TGTGCCAGCAGCATGACGGTGAACACCGGGGAGCTGTCTTTT. Residues: CASSMTVNTGELSF.

This clonotype was recorded many times. The chain combines TRBV2 with TRBJ2-3, with D perhaps being TRBD1 or TRBD2 (6 bases each). V lost 4 bases and J 3 bases, leaving 14 bases between the germline ends. This CDR3 is 15 amino acids long. Germline values: CDR1 SNHLY, CDR2 FYNNEI. The CDR3 coding sequence is TGTGCCAGCAGTGTGGGGGGCAAAAGGACAGATACGCAGTATTTT. Its translation: CASSVGGKRTDTQYF.

This clonotype came up many times. The rearrangement uses TRBV15 and TRBJ2-5; D is unresolved. CDR1 and CDR2 from the germline V gene are LNHNV and YYDKDF (reference sequence). V shed 6 bases and J shed 5 bases, with 7 bases lying between them. This CDR3 contains 11 residues. CDR3 coding DNA: TGTGCCACCAGTCACCGGGAGACCCAGTACTTC. Amino acids: CATSHRETQYF. The variable domain in full, completed from reference TRBV15 and TRBJ2-5, reads DAMVIQNPRYQVTQFGKPVTLSCSQTLNHNVMYWYQQKSSQAPKLLFHYYDKDFNNEADTPDNFQSRRPNTSFCFLDIRSPGLGDTAMYLCATSHRETQYFGPGTRLLVL.

This clonotype was detected many times. This CDR3 is CASSTLGGTDTQYF. Here the CDR3 DNA reads TGTGCCAGCAGCACGCTCGGTGGGACAGATACGCAGTATTTT. The genes are TRBV27 and TRBJ2-3; D gene ambiguous. Trimming shortened V by 6 bases and J by 3 bases, and 13 bases separated the two germline ends. The CDR3 runs 14 residues. Germline lookup yields CDR1 MNHEY and CDR2 SMNVEV (reference sequence).

This clonotype was seen at least ten times. The rearrangement uses TRBV12-3 or TRBV12-4 and TRBJ1-1; D is undetermined. V was cut by 6 bases and J by 4 bases, with 12 bases left in between. The CDR3 has 13 residues. The CDR3 protein is CASRSTGSTEAFF. CDR3 sequence (DNA): TGTGCCAGCAGATCGACCGGGAGCACTGAAGCTTTCTTT.